Given below is one T cell receptor beta chain in context. Its target antigen remains unknown. This may stem from a read error, because a much larger clone lies one nucleotide away. These data belong to a study of breast tumors, draining lymph nodes, adjacent tissues (dated by TCRdb to about 2016). Broadly, across the study: The study compared TCR beta repertoires across tumor, adjacent nontumor tissue and axillary lymph nodes from breast cancer patients. The study aimed to assess the relationships and possible T-cell exchange between tumor, surrounding tissue and draining lymph node repertoires in human breast cancer.

What the work shows at the level of the full study, not this receptor alone: Tumor and nontumor tissue repertoires were found to be significantly more similar in luminal-like than in basal-like breast cancer. The conclusion that tumor T cells originate in lymph nodes was presented as consistent with a hypothesis rather than as directly demonstrated. Tumor T-cell repertoires showed less diversity than lymph node repertoires and more diversity than nontumor tissue repertoires, and tumor T-cell repertoires showed preferential V and J gene usage. A scenario in which most tumor T cells derive from the lymph node and then expand within tumor tissue was judged to be consistent with the data.

The data were produced on an Illumina HiSeq 2000. TCR beta chain libraries were generated by multiplex PCR amplification. High-throughput sequencing was used to analyze the amplified TCR beta chain products. TCRdb reran the public reads through fastp at Q25 and MiXCR, keeping productive beta chains. CDR3 protein sequences are deduplicated, and each keeps its most common genes and DNA. The sample table holds approximately 120,000 distinct CDR3 sequences, of which around 20% were seen once. In total, the top ten clones hold about 2.2% of the sample. The CDR3 holds 14 amino acids from the cysteine to the phenylalanine. The sequence is cut down to CDR3 DNA, 42 bases in frame from base 1. Looking up the germline V gene yields CDR1 SGHRS and CDR2 YFSETQ. Lymph node samples came from the axillary draining lymph nodes of breast cancer patients.

The sample consisted of axillary lymph node tissue. Recombination connected TRBV5-1 to TRBJ2-7; TRBD1 fits 9 bases in the junction. The TCR was taken from a female donor with breast cancer. Some clones in this sample may be carry-over from other donors' samples. At the DNA level, the sequence is TGCGCCAGCAGCTCCGGGACAGGGTACTACGGGCAGTACTTC. This is translated as CASSSGTGYYGQYF.